This T cell receptor beta chain was found in a study of cytomegalovirus exposure and HLA in healthy donors. Findings and caveats of the study: Most TCR sequences were seen very rarely across donors, but some public TCRs occurred in many. In a later analysis, V- and J-gene trimming of beta chains associated with a DCLRE1C missense variant, replicated independently. Researchers reported in a later analysis that common viral pathogens appeared linked to several top clusters.

Comment on this clone: Its antigen is as yet unknown.

PCR amplification relied on 60 Vbeta primers (plus 13 Jbeta primers). In the original workflow: A later analysis counted 65 million to 90 million unique TCR beta chains, some 11 million shared. TCRdb keeps only in-frame clones here, not all; method: immunoSEQ multiplex PCR. V and J calls and clone size are as listed in that table; D and trimming were resolved from the DNA. The sample yields some 110,000 clones, less than 80% seen once. The V gene's germline CDR1 is SGHNT and CDR2 YYREEE (reference sequence). The CDR3 totals 14 residues. V was shortened by 0 bases and J by 3 bases, with 10 bases between the two germline ends.

The sample comprised PBMCs. The clonotype comes from a man aged 55 to 70 in good health and CMV-seronegative. The chain recombines TRBV5-4 with TRBJ2-7, with D perhaps matching TRBD2 (7 bases). The CDR3 bases are TGTGCCAGCAGCTTGGCCGGGGGGCTCTACGAGCAGTACGTC. It yields the protein CASSLAGGLYEQYV.